Each of the 15 T cell receptor beta chains below was sequenced from the same sample in a study of T cells after yellow fever vaccination. TCRdb fed the 5' RACE reads into MiXCR, producing one record per CDR3 protein. The sample records 450,000 to 550,000 distinct CDR3 sequences, less than 25% being singletons. The source was PBMCs, collected approximately 22 days after the first yellow fever vaccination. These TCRs come from a man younger than 35 who received the YFV17D yellow fever vaccine.

J is TRBJ2-5 and V is TRBV20-1; TRBD2 agrees at 8 bases. The J segment lost 1 base and the V segment lost 6 bases, leaving 4 bases of the junction unmatched. This CDR3 has 13 residues. Germline V gene lookup returns CDR1 DFQATT and CDR2 SNEGSKA (reference sequence). CDR3 nucleotides: TGCAGTGCGCCGGGGGGGCTCCAAGAGACCCAGTACTTC. It yields the protein CSAPGGLQETQYF.

The rearrangement links TRBV11-2 to TRBJ2-5; D uncertain. There are 14 residues in the CDR3. Germline-derived CDR1 and CDR2 are SGHAT and FQNNGV. Trimming took 2 bases from V and 0 from J, leaving 7 bases between them. The CDR3 sequence: CASSLSVYQETQYF. The CDR3 bases are TGTGCCAGCAGCTTATCAGTGTACCAAGAGACCCAGTACTTC.

CDR3 loop: CASSQDRGSPLGYTF. CDR3 sequence (DNA): TGCGCCAGCAGCCAAGATCGGGGCTCCCCCCTTGGCTACACCTTC. The chain uses TRBV4-3 and TRBJ1-2; D is perhaps TRBD1 (5 bases). The length of the CDR3 is 15 residues. V lost 0 bases and J lost 7, with 15 bases in between. CDR1 is LGHNA, CDR2 YSLEER, per germline.

The genes are TRBV6-2 or TRBV6-3 and TRBJ2-1; D might be TRBD1 (5 bases). The germline V gene has CDR1 MNHEY and CDR2 SVGEGT. Trimming removed 2 bases at V and 3 bases at J, with 14 bases between. This CDR3 spans 16 amino acids. The CDR3 here is CASSYGASPYYNEQFF. The CDR3 DNA follows: TGTGCCAGCAGTTACGGGGCCTCACCTTACTACAATGAGCAGTTCTTC.

This clonotype was seen a handful of times. The CDR3 protein is CASRGRKLAKNIQYF. The CDR3 bases are TGTGCCAGCAGGGGCAGGAAGCTAGCCAAAAACATTCAGTACTTC. V is TRBV27 and J is TRBJ2-4; D gene uncertain. Trimming took 6 bases from V and 0 from J, leaving 12 bases between them. The length of the CDR3 is 15 residues. The germline V gene encodes CDR1 MNHEY and CDR2 SMNVEV (reference sequence).

The V and J genes are TRBV5-4 and TRBJ2-5; D unresolved. CDR1 SGHNT and CDR2 YYREEE come from the germline V gene (reference sequence). This CDR3 is built from 12 residues. Trimming shortened V by 3 bases and J by 3 bases, and 6 bases separated the two germline ends. The CDR3 region has the DNA TGTGCCAGCAGCTGGGCCAAAGAGACCCAGTACTTC. It specifies CASSWAKETQYF.

The gene calls are TRBV6-2 or TRBV6-3 and TRBJ2-3; a weak D match, TRBD1 (6 bases). V shed 5 bases and J shed 2 bases, with 20 bases lying between them. The CDR3 is made up of 17 amino acids. CDR1 and CDR2 (germline): MNHEY, SVGEGT. The CDR3 here is CASSGWPGTSITDTQYF. DNA for the CDR3: TGTGCCAGCAGTGGATGGCCCGGGACAAGTATCACAGATACGCAGTATTTT.

V usage is TRBV4-1 and J usage is TRBJ2-7; D unclear. Looked up from germline, CDR1 is MGHRA and CDR2 is YSYEKL. Trimming removed 1 base from V and 2 bases from J, with 12 bases in between. This CDR3 contains 15 residues. The CDR3 DNA reads TGCGCCAGCAGCCAAGGTATAGGAGAGGCCTACGAGCAGTACGTC. Its translation: CASSQGIGEAYEQYV.

V gene TRBV30 combines with J gene TRBJ2-5, with D uncertain. From germline, CDR1 is GTSNPN and CDR2 SVGIG (reference sequence). The length of the CDR3 is 13 residues. Trimming stripped 2 bases from V and 2 bases from J, with 9 bases between. The CDR3 DNA reads as TGTGCCTGGAGTTTAGGTAATCAAGAGACCCAGTACTTC. The encoded protein is CAWSLGNQETQYF.

This clonotype was counted a few times. The V call is TRBV20-1, the J call TRBJ2-5; D unresolved. There are 13 residues in the CDR3. With 1 base removed from V and 2 bases from J, the gap between germline ends came to 8 bases. Per germline, CDR1 DFQATT and CDR2 SNEGSKA (reference sequence). CDR3 coding DNA: TGCAGTGCTAGAGGTCAGTTTCAAGAGACCCAGTACTTC. Amino acids: CSARGQFQETQYF.

In this sample, this clonotype turned up a few times. This chain uses TRBV7-9 with TRBJ1-4; D uncertain. The V and J ends lost 2 bases and 5 bases respectively, with 12 bases between them. Germline V CDR1 and CDR2: SEHNR, FQNEAQ (reference sequence). This CDR3 has 15 residues. In nucleotides, the CDR3 is TGTGCCAGCAGCTTATTCGCTTTGGAGAATGAAAAACTGTTTTTT. This translates into CASSLFALENEKLFF.

The rearrangement links TRBV6-2 or TRBV6-3 to TRBJ2-7; 7 positions agree with TRBD1. CDR3 length: 14 amino acids. V was pared by 4 bases and J by 2 bases, with 5 bases of the junction left unmatched. From germline, CDR1 is MNHEY and CDR2 SVGEGT. In DNA form, the CDR3 reads TGTGCCAGCAGTTCGGGGACAGCCACCTACGAGCAGTACGTC. Translated: CASSSGTATYEQYV.

This clonotype was picked up many times. J is TRBJ2-2 and V is TRBV29-1; D unresolved. The CDR3 loop spans 13 amino acids. CDR1 and CDR2 from the germline V gene are SQVTM and ANQGSEA. Deletions cut 5 bases from V and 7 bases from J, with 14 bases between. CDR3 coding DNA: TGCAGCGTTAAATATCACACAGACGGGGAGCTGTTTTTT. Translating gives CSVKYHTDGELFF.

Remarks on this clonotype: At one end, the junction sequence differs from germline, possibly due to a read error. The chain carries TRBV19 and TRBJ1-5; 12 nucleotides agree with TRBD1. The germline gives CDR1 LNHDA, CDR2 SQIVND (reference sequence). The CDR3 extends over 15 amino acids. The CDR3, as DNA: TGTGCCAGTAGGCCCGGGACAGGGGGCAACCAGCCCCAGCATTTT. Amino acid sequence: CASRPGTGGNQPQHF.

In this sample, this clonotype turned up many times. J is TRBJ2-5 and V is TRBV5-1; D is perhaps TRBD2 (6 bases). This CDR3 has 12 amino acids. V was pared by 6 bases and J by 2 bases, with 8 bases between. Germline assignment: CDR1 SGHRS and CDR2 YFSETQ. CDR3 in amino acids: CASTGDQETQYF. The CDR3 DNA is TGCGCCAGCACGGGGGATCAAGAGACCCAGTACTTC.